What follows are 10 T cell receptor beta chains derived from one specimen sequenced in a study of vaccination and CD4 T cells after COVID-19. These receptors lack a known antigen. Treatment noted: roughly 10-day PBMC culture with coronavirus spike peptide pools or control peptides (ViraFEST assay). Gathered ahead of the COVID-19 pandemic (2011-2018) were the CD4+ T cells of the unexposed donor. An Oncomine TCR Beta short-read assay was used to sequence the DNA from cultured CD4+ T cells. Genomic DNA was taken out of cultured CD4+ T cells by extraction. TCRdb reanalysed the PCR reads using MiXCR and keeps one entry per CDR3 protein. The table has over 9,000 distinct CDR3 sequences, 35% to 40% seen once. Sequencing was carried out using CD4+ T cells from blood, cultured in vitro. The receptors were sampled from a human donor in good health.

This clonotype was observed a handful of times. The chain combines TRBV10-3 with TRBJ2-1; D might be TRBD2 (5 bases). CDR1 is ENHRY, CDR2 SYGVKD, per germline. The CDR3 is 15 residues long. The ends were cut back, 4 bases at V and 7 bases at J, with 17 bases in the middle. Here the CDR3 DNA reads TGTGCCATCAGTGGAGTGACATGGGAGCTGAATGAGCAGTTCTTC. This sequence encodes CAISGVTWELNEQFF.

The chain carries TRBV24-1 and TRBJ1-2; D not certain. The V end was cut by 3 bases, the J end by 4 bases, with 2 bases between. The CDR3 is 11 residues long. Germline V gene lookup returns CDR1 KGHDR and CDR2 SFDVKD. CDR3 loop: CATSDPYGYTF. CDR3 coding DNA: TGTGCCACCAGTGATCCCTATGGCTACACCTTC.

The chain has TRBV28 and TRBJ1-4; weak D call: TRBD1 (6 bases). The CDR3 totals 14 residues. Germline V gene data show CDR1 as MDHEN and CDR2 as SYDVKM. Deletions cut 7 bases from V and 6 bases from J, with 15 bases between. The CDR3: CASKTGSRDEKLFF. For the CDR3, the DNA is TGTGCCAGCAAAACAGGGTCTAGGGATGAAAAACTGTTTTTT.

This clonotype has just a few counts. The chain has TRBV28 and TRBJ1-2; D is unresolved. CDR3 length: 11 amino acids. Trimming took 6 bases from V and 8 from J, leaving 10 bases between them. Germline V CDR1 and CDR2: MDHEN, SYDVKM. Here the CDR3 reads CASRLPTGYTF. The CDR3 nucleotides are TGTGCCAGCAGACTCCCGACCGGCTACACCTTC.

The V call is TRBV6-1, the J call TRBJ1-3; 7 bases map to TRBD1. From germline, CDR1 is MNHNS and CDR2 SASEGT. Trimming removed 8 bases from V and 8 bases from J; junction bases left unmatched: 12. CDR3 size: 14 residues. CDR3 region: CASLRLTGEYTIYF. In nucleotides, the CDR3 is TGTGCCAGCCTCCGACTAACAGGGGAGTACACCATATATTTT.

In its sample, this clonotype was seen a few times. This chain uses TRBV27 with TRBJ2-7; 10 positions agree with TRBD1. After removal of 7 bases from V and 3 bases from J, the junction contained 6 bases not matched to a gene. The CDR3 extends over 14 amino acids. Germline V lookup: CDR1 MNHEY, CDR2 SMNVEV (reference sequence). Here the CDR3 reads CASKPGQGLYEQYF. The CDR3 bases are TGTGCCAGCAAACCGGGACAGGGGCTCTACGAGCAGTACTTC.

CDR3 residues: CASSTAGGLYNEQFF. The CDR3 region has the DNA TGTGCCAGCAGTACAGCGGGAGGTTTGTACAATGAGCAGTTCTTC. This chain links TRBV25-1 with TRBJ2-1, with 9 bases identical to TRBD2. The CDR3 is made up of 15 amino acids. Germline CDR1 and CDR2: MGHDK and SYGVNS. After removal of 5 bases from V and 4 bases from J, the junction contained 6 bases not matched to a gene.

Turning to this clonotype: No conserved phenylalanine or tryptophan ends this CDR3, so it is likely a read error. The chain couples TRBV7-2 to TRBJ1-2; 7 bases are shared with TRBD1. Germline CDR1 is SGHTA and CDR2 is FQGNSA. The CDR3 is made up of 16 amino acids. J lost 4 bases, V lost 1 base, and 9 bases had no gene match. The DNA for the CDR3 is TGTGCCAGCAGCTTAGGGGGAGGGGGCGCGTTCTATGGCTACACCCTC. Its translation: CASSLGGGGAFYGYTL.

The chain has TRBV7-9 and TRBJ2-5; D gene ambiguous. Trimming cost V 1 base and J 4 bases, with 7 bases left between them. The CDR3 totals 13 residues. The germline gives CDR1 SEHNR, CDR2 FQNEAQ (reference sequence). In nucleotides, the CDR3 is TGTGCCAGCAGCTTAGGGACGAGAGAGACCCAGTACTTC. Protein product: CASSLGTRETQYF.

This clonotype was recorded a few times. The gene calls are TRBV7-2 and TRBJ2-1; D gene uncertain. Trimming cost V 6 bases and J 0 bases, with 18 bases left between them. Germline CDR1 is SGHTA and CDR2 is FQGNSA. The CDR3 contains 17 residues. The CDR3, as DNA: TGTGCCAGCAGGGATAGACGGGCTGAGAGCTCCTACAATGAGCAGTTCTTC. Translation gives CASRDRRAESSYNEQFF.